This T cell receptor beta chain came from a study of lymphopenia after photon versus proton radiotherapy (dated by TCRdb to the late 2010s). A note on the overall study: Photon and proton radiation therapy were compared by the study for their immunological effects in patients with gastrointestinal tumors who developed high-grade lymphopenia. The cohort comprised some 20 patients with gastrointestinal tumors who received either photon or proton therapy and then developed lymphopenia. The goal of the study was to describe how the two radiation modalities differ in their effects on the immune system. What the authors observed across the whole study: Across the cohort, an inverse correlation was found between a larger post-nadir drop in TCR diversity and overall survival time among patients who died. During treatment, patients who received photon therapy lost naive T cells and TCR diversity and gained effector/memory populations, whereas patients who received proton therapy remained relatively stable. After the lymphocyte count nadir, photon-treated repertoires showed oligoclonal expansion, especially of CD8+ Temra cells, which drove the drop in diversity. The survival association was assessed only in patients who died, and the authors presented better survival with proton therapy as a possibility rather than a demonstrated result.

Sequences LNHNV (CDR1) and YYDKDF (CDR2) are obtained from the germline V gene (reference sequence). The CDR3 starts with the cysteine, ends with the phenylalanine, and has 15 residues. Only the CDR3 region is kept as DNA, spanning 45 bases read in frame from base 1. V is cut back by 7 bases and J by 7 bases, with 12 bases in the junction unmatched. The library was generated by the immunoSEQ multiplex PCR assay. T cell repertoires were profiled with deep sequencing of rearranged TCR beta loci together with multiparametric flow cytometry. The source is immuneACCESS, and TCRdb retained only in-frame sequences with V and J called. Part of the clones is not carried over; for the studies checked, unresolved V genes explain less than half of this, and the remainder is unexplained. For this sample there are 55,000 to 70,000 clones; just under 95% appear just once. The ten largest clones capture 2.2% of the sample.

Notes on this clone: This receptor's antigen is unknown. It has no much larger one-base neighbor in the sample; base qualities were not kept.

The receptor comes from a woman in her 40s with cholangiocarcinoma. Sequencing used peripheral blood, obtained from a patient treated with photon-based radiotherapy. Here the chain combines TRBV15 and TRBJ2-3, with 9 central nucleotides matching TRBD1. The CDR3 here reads CATKSRDRDVHTQYF. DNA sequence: TGTGCCACCAAATCCCGGGACAGGGACGTACATACGCAGTATTTT.